The rows below give T cell receptor beta chains drawn from one sample of a study of shared clonotypes between healthy human individuals. Some clones are missing from TCRdb's copy, which holds only in-frame ones; the method was immunoSEQ multiplex PCR. Of about 710,000 clones listed, around 73% were seen once; the top ten hold 1.5% to 2%. The specimen was memory CD4+ T cells sorted from blood. These TCRs come from a woman in her twenties or thirties in good health. The CDR3 runs from the conserved cysteine through the conserved F or W. D genes are given only for firm matches. Some rows mark clone size as missing; the rest say once, few, many or name a class of expanded clone.

D gene	V gene	J gene	clone size	CDR3 protein	CDR3 DNA
TRBD1	TRBV11-2	TRBJ1-2	NA	CASSPRDRGLYGYTF	TGTGCCAGCAGCCCCCGGGACAGGGGCCTCTATGGCTACACCTTC
TRBD1	TRBV27	TRBJ1-2	NA	CASSAWTGLGGYTF	TGTGCCAGCAGTGCCTGGACAGGGCTTGGGGGCTACACCTTC
TRBD2	TRBV28	TRBJ2-2	NA	CASSAPVGGRMANTGELFF	TGTGCCAGCAGCGCCCCGGTCGGCGGGAGAATGGCGAACACCGGGGAGCTGTTTTTT
NA	TRBV2	TRBJ1-5	NA	CASSVGSHQPQHF	TGTGCCAGCAGTGTAGGCTCTCATCAGCCCCAGCATTTT
TRBD1	TRBV6-1	TRBJ1-2	NA	CASSEPGTGQSGYTF	TGTGCCAGCAGTGAACCAGGGACAGGGCAGTCTGGCTACACCTTC
NA	TRBV30	TRBJ1-5	NA	CAWSVGSYQPQHF	TGTGCCTGGAGTGTTGGGTCTTATCAGCCCCAGCATTTT
NA	TRBV14	TRBJ1-2	once	CASSQVGLLGGGYTF	TGTGCCAGCAGCCAAGTTGGTCTGTTAGGGGGTGGCTACACCTTC
NA	TRBV18	TRBJ1-4	NA	CASSPGQNEKLFF	TGTGCCAGCTCACCAGGACAGAATGAAAAACTGTTTTTT
NA	TRBV18	TRBJ1-4	NA	CASSPPSAGVNEKLFF	TGTGCCAGCTCACCACCGTCAGCAGGGGTTAACGAAAAACTGTTTTTT
NA	TRBV9	TRBJ2-7	NA	CASSVGGLRSDEQYF	TGTGCCAGCAGCGTAGGAGGCTTACGGAGCGACGAGCAGTACTTC
NA	TRBV20-1	TRBJ1-4	few	CSALGIEKLFF	TGCAGTGCTCTAGGTATTGAAAAACTGTTTTTT
NA	TRBV27	TRBJ2-3	NA	CASSLVYTQYF	TGTGCCAGCAGTTTAGTATATACGCAGTATTTT
NA	TRBV7-9	TRBJ2-3	NA	CASSPQERLLGNTQYF	TGTGCCAGCAGCCCTCAGGAGCGGCTCCTGGGTAATACGCAGTATTTT
NA	TRBV2	TRBJ1-5	few	CASSESSGFDQPQHF	TGTGCCAGCAGTGAATCGTCAGGGTTCGATCAGCCCCAGCATTTT
NA	TRBV19	TRBJ2-7	NA	CASSIEPTAGEQYF	TGTGCCAGTAGTATAGAGCCGACAGCTGGAGAGCAGTACTTC
TRBD1	TRBV16	TRBJ1-2	few	CASSLQGAAGYTF	TGTGCCAGCAGCCTTCAGGGGGCGGCTGGCTACACCTTC
TRBD1	TRBV6-6	TRBJ1-2	NA	CASSYSQGVGGYTF	TGTGCCAGCAGTTACTCACAGGGGGTCGGTGGCTACACCTTC
TRBD2	TRBV6-6	TRBJ2-7	NA	CASSHRPGLAGEEQYF	TGTGCCAGCAGCCATCGACCAGGACTAGCGGGAGAAGAGCAGTACTTC
NA	TRBV6-1	TRBJ1-1	NA	CASSRSSGMGTEAFF	TGTGCCAGCAGTCGGAGTTCAGGGATGGGCACTGAAGCTTTCTTT
TRBD2	TRBV6-5	TRBJ2-7	NA	CASRTGTSDYEQYF	TGTGCCAGCAGGACTGGGACTAGCGACTACGAGCAGTACTTC
NA	TRBV2	TRBJ1-1	NA	CASSERVTEAFF	TGTGCCAGCAGTGAACGGGTCACTGAAGCTTTCTTT
NA	TRBV6-4	TRBJ1-5	NA	CASSPGRVNQPQHF	TGTGCCAGCAGCCCCGGACGGGTTAATCAGCCCCAGCATTTT
NA	TRBV6-5	TRBJ2-5	NA	CASSYAGGTQYF	TGTGCCAGCAGTTACGCGGGTGGGACCCAGTACTTC
NA	TRBV7-6	TRBJ2-1	NA	CASSLHQNNEQFF	TGTGCCAGCAGCTTACACCAAAACAATGAGCAGTTCTTC
TRBD1	TRBV14	TRBJ1-1	NA	CASSQVWDRGRFYTSDTEAFF	TGTGCCAGCAGCCAAGTCTGGGACAGGGGGCGATTTTATACTTCCGACACTGAAGCTTTCTTT
TRBD1	TRBV9	TRBJ2-2	NA	CASSAPSRGPATGELFF	TGTGCCAGCAGCGCTCCTAGTAGGGGGCCGGCCACCGGGGAGCTGTTTTTT
TRBD2	TRBV11-2	TRBJ2-2	NA	CASSGTSGSWGTGELFF	TGTGCCAGCAGTGGGACTAGCGGGAGTTGGGGCACCGGGGAGCTGTTTTTT
NA	TRBV28	TRBJ2-1	NA	CASTSHYNEQFF	TGTGCCAGCACATCACATTACAATGAGCAGTTCTTC
TRBD2	TRBV18	TRBJ2-1	NA	CASSASAGGLSEQFF	TGTGCCAGCTCAGCATCAGCGGGAGGGCTGAGTGAGCAGTTCTTC
NA	TRBV25-1	TRBJ2-5	NA	CASSETTGRETQYF	TGTGCCAGCAGTGAGACCACAGGGAGGGAGACCCAGTACTTC
TRBD1	TRBV28	TRBJ1-2	once	CASLLPDRAPYGYTF	TGTGCCAGCCTATTACCGGACAGGGCGCCCTATGGCTACACCTTC
TRBD1	TRBV28	TRBJ1-5	NA	CASRTLTGGLNQPQHF	TGTGCCAGCAGAACTCTGACAGGGGGCCTCAATCAGCCCCAGCATTTT
NA	TRBV5-1	TRBJ2-7	NA	CASSLVTEYEQYF	TGCGCCAGCAGCTTAGTGACAGAGTACGAGCAGTACTTC
TRBD2	TRBV7-9	TRBJ2-3	NA	CASSLPPQREWRADTQYF	TGTGCCAGCAGCTTGCCCCCCCAGCGGGAGTGGAGGGCAGATACGCAGTATTTT
TRBD2	TRBV7-9	TRBJ2-1	NA	CASSLTGGGYNEQFF	TGTGCCAGCAGCTTGACCGGCGGGGGCTACAATGAGCAGTTCTTC
TRBD2	TRBV7-6	TRBJ2-5	NA	CASSFRAGVLQETQYF	TGTGCCAGCAGCTTTAGGGCGGGAGTCCTTCAAGAGACCCAGTACTTC
TRBD2	TRBV6-1	TRBJ2-3	NA	CATRDSGFADTQYF	TGTGCCACCCGAGATAGCGGGTTCGCAGATACGCAGTATTTT
TRBD1	TRBV11-1	TRBJ1-2	few	CASSFLGQGIYGYTF	TGTGCCAGCAGCTTCCTGGGACAGGGCATCTATGGCTACACCTTC
NA	TRBV21-1	TRBJ2-7	NA	CAGLSRDHSYEQYF	TGTGCCGGGTTGTCCCGGGACCACTCCTACGAGCAGTACTTC
NA	TRBV10-3	TRBJ2-7	NA	CATGREREQYF	TGTGCCACCGGACGGGAACGCGAGCAGTACTTC
NA	TRBV5-4	TRBJ2-1	few	CASSLVYTSYNEQFF	TGTGCCAGCAGCTTGGTCTACACCTCCTACAATGAGCAGTTCTTC
TRBD2	TRBV19	TRBJ2-2	NA	CASSRSGSSTGELFF	TGTGCCAGTAGTAGGAGCGGGAGTAGTACGGGGGAGCTGTTTTTT
NA	TRBV6-1	TRBJ2-3	few	CASSIADSTDTQYF	TGTGCCAGCAGTATAGCGGATAGCACAGATACGCAGTATTTT
TRBD2	TRBV6-1	TRBJ2-7	NA	CASSRTSGSVYEQYF	TGTGCCAGCAGCAGGACTAGCGGGAGTGTCTACGAGCAGTACTTC
NA	TRBV28	TRBJ1-4	NA	CASSPPKLTREKLFF	TGTGCCAGCAGTCCCCCGAAATTGACCCGTGAAAAACTGTTTTTT
NA	TRBV7-9	TRBJ1-5	NA	CASSLTPEQPQHF	TGTGCCAGCAGCTTAACCCCGGAGCAGCCCCAGCATTTT
TRBD1	TRBV2	TRBJ2-2	few	CASTIQGTGELFF	TGTGCCAGCACTATACAGGGGACCGGGGAGCTGTTTTTT
NA	TRBV7-8	TRBJ2-3	NA	CASSQQTGTDTQYF	TGTGCCAGCAGCCAACAAACAGGGACAGATACGCAGTATTTT
TRBD1	TRBV2	TRBJ2-7	NA	CASSAGQGFYEQYF	TGTGCCAGCAGTGCTGGACAGGGATTCTACGAGCAGTACTTC
TRBD1	TRBV15	TRBJ1-1	few	CATSGRQGKNTEAFF	TGTGCCACCAGCGGGAGACAGGGGAAGAACACTGAAGCTTTCTTT
NA	TRBV7-3	TRBJ2-2	NA	CASSLGKNTGELFF	TGTGCCAGCAGCTTAGGAAAGAACACCGGGGAGCTGTTTTTT
TRBD2	TRBV6-1	TRBJ2-5	NA	CASSGRVRRELETQYF	TGTGCCAGCAGTGGAAGGGTCCGGCGGGAGCTCGAGACCCAGTACTTC
TRBD2	TRBV18	TRBJ2-1	NA	CASSPGGSYNEQFF	TGTGCCAGCTCGCCCGGGGGGTCCTACAATGAGCAGTTCTTC